This T cell receptor beta chain is drawn from a study of T cell responses to AZD1222 COVID-19 vaccine. This CDR3 comprises 16 residues. Germline lookup yields CDR1 SGDLS and CDR2 YYNGEE. With 0 bases removed from V and 0 bases from J, the gap between germline ends came to 10 bases. The assay was immunoSEQ multiplex PCR, and TCRdb's table has in-frame clones only and misses some. Of around 170,000 clones listed, approximately 91% are singletons. With regard to this clone: This same CDR3 is encoded by further DNA sequences in the sample.

Sample: peripheral blood, taken on day 0 of AZD1222 vaccination. The receptor comes from an adult in good health. The chain couples TRBV9 to TRBJ1-3; D call uncertain. CDR3 sequence: CASSVVGRASGNTIYF. In DNA, the CDR3 is TGTGCCAGCAGCGTAGTGGGCAGAGCCTCTGGAAACACCATATATTTT.